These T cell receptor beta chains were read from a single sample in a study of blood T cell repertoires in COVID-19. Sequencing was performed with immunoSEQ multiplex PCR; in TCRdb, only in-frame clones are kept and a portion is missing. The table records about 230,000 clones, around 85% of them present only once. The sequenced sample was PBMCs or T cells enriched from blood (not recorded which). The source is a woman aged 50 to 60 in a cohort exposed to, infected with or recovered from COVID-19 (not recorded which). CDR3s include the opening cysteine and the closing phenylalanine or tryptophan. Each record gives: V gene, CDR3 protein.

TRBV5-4,CASSLRGVYEQYF
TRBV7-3,CASSMAGEANYGYTF
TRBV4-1,CASTGTGDNEQFF
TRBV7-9,CASSRRSPQGLSYGYTF
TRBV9,CASSVGTSGYNEQFF
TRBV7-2,CASSLFGQGGQPQHF
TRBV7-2,CASSSRGMGGYTF
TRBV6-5,CASSRGRTEAFF
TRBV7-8,CASSPVSGGADTQYF
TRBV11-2,CASSPLGGDYGYTF
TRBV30,CAWKRPGGANTGELFF
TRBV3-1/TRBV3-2,CASSQEGRRREKLFF
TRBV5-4,CASSPGQGEGYTF
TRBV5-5,CASTFNPGATETQYF
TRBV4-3,CASSQGASGGRGDTQYF
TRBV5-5,CASSISRVREAFF
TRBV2,CATKGEGEAQYF
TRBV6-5,CASRNHRDGNQPQHF
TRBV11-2,CASSRKPGQGPLYYGYTF
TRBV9,CASSASPRTEAFF
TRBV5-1,CASSVSSGGARNEQFF
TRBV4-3,CASSPSGTPSVIQYF
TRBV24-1,CATSDSQDRVRNQPQHF
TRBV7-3,CASSLIGGQIGELFF
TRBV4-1,CASSQVTGYNEQFF
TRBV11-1,CASTYTGYGGIQYF
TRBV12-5,CASGLTLTAGGLGNEQFF
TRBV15,CATSRVLDGPYNSPLHF